A selection of T cell receptor beta chains follows, all from one sample in a study of control samples from healthy donors and cancer patients. Only in-frame clones appear in the TCRdb table, and some are missing; sequencing was by immunoSEQ multiplex PCR. The sample contains 100,000 to 150,000 clones, roughly nine tenths of which appear only once. The sample comprised PBMCs. The receptors come from a man aged 45 to 65 with head and neck cancer. Both conserved end residues are part of each CDR3. D genes are given only for firm matches. Clone size is not always given. Where it is, it says once, few, many or a class for expanded clones.

cdr3_aa cdr3_nt j_call v_call clone_size d_call
CASSLRGQGLVANTEAFF TGTGCCAGCAGCTTACGAGGACAGGGGTTAGTCGCGAACACTGAAGCTTTCTTT TRBJ1-1 TRBV11-2 once TRBD1
CASSAGQGLLEQYF TGTGCCAGCTCCGCGGGACAGGGACTCCTCGAGCAGTACTTC TRBJ2-7 TRBV18 NA TRBD1
CASSYHSGTDTQYF TGTGCCAGCAGTTACCATAGTGGAACAGATACGCAGTATTTT TRBJ2-3 TRBV6-5 few NA
CSAVRLGEQYF TGCAGCGCCGTGCGGTTGGGCGAGCAGTACTTC TRBJ2-7 TRBV29-1 once NA
CASLDRDNEQFF TGCGCCAGCCTCGACAGGGACAATGAGCAGTTCTTC TRBJ2-1 TRBV5-1 NA TRBD1
CASSEALAGPYSNQPQHF TGTGCCAGCAGTGAAGCATTGGCAGGTCCTTACAGCAATCAGCCCCAGCATTTT TRBJ1-5 TRBV2 once NA
CASSFPGSTDTQYF TGTGCCAGCAGCTTCCCCGGTAGCACAGATACGCAGTATTTT TRBJ2-3 TRBV5-4 NA NA
CASSLGTLYEQYF TGTGCCAGCAGCTTAGGGACACTTTACGAGCAGTACTTC TRBJ2-7 TRBV11-2 NA NA
CASSDTGTSGINEQFF TGCGCCAGCAGTGATACCGGGACTAGCGGGATCAATGAGCAGTTCTTC TRBJ2-1 TRBV10-2 NA TRBD2
CASSLADDSTYEQYF TGCGCCAGCAGCTTGGCCGACGACTCTACCTACGAGCAGTACTTC TRBJ2-7 TRBV5-1 NA NA
CASSQDDGYGNTIYF TGCGCCAGCAGCCAAGATGATGGATACGGAAACACCATATATTTT TRBJ1-3 TRBV4-1 NA NA
CASSLRRHRQSNQPQHF TGTGCCAGCAGCCTCCGGAGGCATCGTCAAAGCAATCAGCCCCAGCATTTT TRBJ1-5 TRBV4-2 NA NA
CASSVDPGGRTQYF TGTGCCAGCAGCGTAGACCCGGGGGGGCGGACGCAGTATTTT TRBJ2-3 TRBV9 once TRBD2
CASGSGTETFGYTF TGTGCCAGCGGCTCCGGGACAGAGACTTTTGGCTACACCTTC TRBJ1-2 TRBV27 NA TRBD1
CASSPTGSGHNEQFF TGTGCCAGCAGCCCAACAGGGTCAGGCCACAATGAGCAGTTCTTC TRBJ2-1 TRBV7-9 NA NA
CATSDPQGAGETQYF TGTGCCACCAGTGACCCACAGGGGGCTGGGGAGACCCAGTACTTC TRBJ2-5 TRBV24-1 NA TRBD1
CAWSVGPNQPQHF TGTGCCTGGAGTGTTGGTCCTAATCAGCCCCAGCATTTT TRBJ1-5 TRBV30 NA NA
CASTPRGETQYF TGTGCCAGCACTCCCAGGGGAGAGACCCAGTACTTC TRBJ2-5 TRBV7-9 NA NA
CASSWNVGLEAFF TGCGCCAGCAGCTGGAACGTGGGTCTCGAAGCTTTCTTT TRBJ1-1 TRBV5-1 NA NA
CAWSGRVSNNSPLHF TGTGCCTGGAGTGGCAGGGTTTCGAATAATTCACCCCTCCACTTT TRBJ1-6 TRBV30 NA NA
CASSLTPTLYNEQFF TGCGCCAGCAGCTTGACACCGACTCTATACAATGAGCAGTTCTTC TRBJ2-1 TRBV5-1 NA NA
CAISGRTDIDEQFF TGTGCCATCAGTGGGAGGACAGATATAGATGAGCAGTTCTTC TRBJ2-1 TRBV10-3 NA NA
CASSFPGWDTEAFF TGTGCCAGCAGTTTTCCGGGGTGGGACACTGAAGCTTTCTTT TRBJ1-1 TRBV28 NA NA
CASRPFPGPGAADTQYF TGTGCCAGCAGACCTTTCCCGGGACCAGGGGCTGCAGATACGCAGTATTTT TRBJ2-3 TRBV7-9 NA NA
CASRLIGGGEKLFF TGTGCCAGCAGACTCATTGGGGGGGGCGAAAAACTGTTTTTT TRBJ1-4 TRBV11-2 NA NA
CASKGTSGHYEQYF TGTGCCAGCAAGGGGACTAGCGGACACTACGAGCAGTACTTC TRBJ2-7 TRBV6-5 NA TRBD2
CASSWTSLSYEQYF TGTGCCAGCAGTTGGACTAGCCTCTCCTACGAGCAGTACTTC TRBJ2-7 TRBV6-2/TRBV6-3 NA TRBD2
CAWIDSLGETQYF TGTGCCTGGATCGACAGCCTAGGGGAGACCCAGTACTTC TRBJ2-5 TRBV30 NA NA
CASSLLVRVGVNYEQYF TGTGCCAGCAGTTTATTGGTCCGGGTAGGGGTAAACTACGAGCAGTACTTC TRBJ2-7 TRBV28 NA NA
CASSPSSQGEQYF TGTGCCAGCAGCCCCTCGAGCCAGGGAGAGCAGTACTTC TRBJ2-7 TRBV6-5 NA NA
CASSVDLQETQYF TGTGCCAGCAGCGTAGATCTACAAGAGACCCAGTACTTC TRBJ2-5 TRBV9 NA NA
CASSLEGAGDTEAFF TGCGCCAGCAGCTTGGAGGGGGCAGGGGACACTGAAGCTTTCTTT TRBJ1-1 TRBV5-1 once TRBD1
CASSLDPYNEQFF TGTGCCAGCAGTTTGGACCCCTACAATGAGCAGTTCTTC TRBJ2-1 TRBV2 NA NA
CSADSLAPALNYGYTF TGCAGCGCAGACTCGCTGGCACCGGCCCTTAACTATGGCTACACCTTC TRBJ1-2 TRBV29-1 NA NA
CASSSSGSRTDTQYF TGTGCCAGCAGCTCTAGCGGGAGTCGCACAGATACGCAGTATTTT TRBJ2-3 TRBV7-9 NA TRBD2
CASSRTRDRRTPEAFF TGTGCCAGCAGCCGAACTAGGGACAGACGAACGCCTGAAGCTTTCTTT TRBJ1-1 TRBV3-1/TRBV3-2 NA TRBD1
CASSLVPEPNSPLHF TGCGCCAGCAGCTTGGTGCCAGAACCTAATTCACCCCTCCACTTT TRBJ1-6 TRBV5-1 few NA
CASSSSGGNTIYF TGTGCCAGCAGCTCGAGCGGCGGAAACACCATATATTTT TRBJ1-3 TRBV7-9 NA NA
CASSSYQGRTEAFF TGTGCCAGCAGCTCCTACCAGGGGCGCACTGAAGCTTTCTTT TRBJ1-1 TRBV7-9 NA NA
CATEMSTYNEQFF TGTGCCACCGAGATGTCCACCTACAATGAGCAGTTCTTC TRBJ2-1 TRBV24-1 NA NA
CASSQDESIPLRAGELFF TGTGCCAGCAGCCAAGATGAGTCTATCCCCCTAAGGGCCGGGGAGCTGTTTTTT TRBJ2-2 TRBV4-2 once NA